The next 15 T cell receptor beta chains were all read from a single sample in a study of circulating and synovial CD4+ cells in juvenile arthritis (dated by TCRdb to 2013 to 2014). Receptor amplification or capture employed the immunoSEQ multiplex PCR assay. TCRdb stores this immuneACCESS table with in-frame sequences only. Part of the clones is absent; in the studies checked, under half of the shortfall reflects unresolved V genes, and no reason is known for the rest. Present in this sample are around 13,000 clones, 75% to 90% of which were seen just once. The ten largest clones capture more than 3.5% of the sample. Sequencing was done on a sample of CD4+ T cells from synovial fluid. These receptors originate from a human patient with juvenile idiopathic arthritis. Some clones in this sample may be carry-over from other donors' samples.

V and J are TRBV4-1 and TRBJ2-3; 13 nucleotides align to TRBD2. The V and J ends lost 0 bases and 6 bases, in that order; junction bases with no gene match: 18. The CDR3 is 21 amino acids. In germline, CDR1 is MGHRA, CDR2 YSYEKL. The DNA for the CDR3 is TGCGCCAGCAGCCAAGAAGGGGGACTAGCGGGAAAAGTGGGCCCCGTGGATACGCAGTATTTT. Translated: CASSQEGGLAGKVGPVDTQYF.

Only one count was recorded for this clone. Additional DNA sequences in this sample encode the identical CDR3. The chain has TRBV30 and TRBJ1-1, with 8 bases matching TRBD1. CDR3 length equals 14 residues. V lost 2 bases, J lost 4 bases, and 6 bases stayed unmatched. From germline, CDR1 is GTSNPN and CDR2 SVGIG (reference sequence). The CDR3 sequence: CAWSRTGGVTEAFF. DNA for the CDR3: TGTGCCTGGAGTAGAACAGGGGGGGTCACTGAAGCTTTCTTT.

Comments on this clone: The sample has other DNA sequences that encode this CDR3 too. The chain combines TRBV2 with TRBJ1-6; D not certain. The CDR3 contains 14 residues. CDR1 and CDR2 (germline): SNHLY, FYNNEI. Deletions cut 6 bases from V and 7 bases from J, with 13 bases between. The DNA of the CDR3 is TGTGCCAGCAGGAGATCCCTCGAAAATTCACCCCTCCACTTT. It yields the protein CASRRSLENSPLHF.

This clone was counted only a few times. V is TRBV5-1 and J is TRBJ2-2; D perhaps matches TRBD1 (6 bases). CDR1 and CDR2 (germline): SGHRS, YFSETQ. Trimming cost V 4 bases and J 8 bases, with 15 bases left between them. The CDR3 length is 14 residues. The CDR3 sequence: CASSGGRGVGELFF. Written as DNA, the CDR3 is TGCGCCAGCAGCGGGGGCCGGGGAGTTGGGGAGCTGTTTTTT.

CDR3 nucleotides: TGTGCCAGCAGCCCCCCCTCCCAACTCACAGATACGCAGTATTTT. This translates into CASSPPSQLTDTQYF. The chain carries TRBV28 and TRBJ2-3, with D unresolved. V lost 6 bases, J lost 2 bases, and 15 bases lay in between. From germline, CDR1 is MDHEN and CDR2 SYDVKM. The CDR3 loop spans 15 amino acids.

CDR3: CASRGTSGATDTQYF. Here the CDR3 DNA reads TGTGCCAGCAGGGGGACTAGCGGGGCCACAGATACGCAGTATTTT. This chain joins TRBV2 and TRBJ2-3; 13 positions match TRBD2. Germline-derived CDR1 and CDR2 are SNHLY and FYNNEI. V shed 6 bases and J 2 bases; nucleotides not matched to a gene: 2. The CDR3 has 15 amino acids.

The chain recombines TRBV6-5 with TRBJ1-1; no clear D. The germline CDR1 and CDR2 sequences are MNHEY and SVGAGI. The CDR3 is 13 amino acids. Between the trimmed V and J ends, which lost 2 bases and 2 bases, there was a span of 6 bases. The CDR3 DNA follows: TGTGCCAGCAGTTACCCAGGCAACACTGAAGCTTTCTTT. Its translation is CASSYPGNTEAFF.

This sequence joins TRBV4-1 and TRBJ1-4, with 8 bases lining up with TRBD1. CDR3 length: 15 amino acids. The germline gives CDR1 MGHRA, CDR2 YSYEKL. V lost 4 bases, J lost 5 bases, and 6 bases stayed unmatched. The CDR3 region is CASSLEQGENEKLFF. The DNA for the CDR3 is TGCGCCAGCAGCCTCGAACAGGGGGAGAATGAAAAACTGTTTTTT.

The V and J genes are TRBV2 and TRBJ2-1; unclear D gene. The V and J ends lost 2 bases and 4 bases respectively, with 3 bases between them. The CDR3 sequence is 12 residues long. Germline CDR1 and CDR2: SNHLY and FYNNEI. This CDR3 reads CASSEQYNEQFF. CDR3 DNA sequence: TGTGCCAGCAGTGAACAGTACAATGAGCAGTTCTTC.

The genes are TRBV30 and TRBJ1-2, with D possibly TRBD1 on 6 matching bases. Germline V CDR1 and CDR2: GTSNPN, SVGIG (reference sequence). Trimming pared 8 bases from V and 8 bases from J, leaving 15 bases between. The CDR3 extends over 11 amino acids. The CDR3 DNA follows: TGTGCCGGCGGGGGGGCGGGGGGCTACACCTTC. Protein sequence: CAGGGAGGYTF.

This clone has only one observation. CDR3 region: CASTFSGSHEQYF. In DNA form, the CDR3 reads TGCGCCAGCACCTTTAGCGGGTCGCACGAGCAGTACTTC. The V gene is TRBV5-1, the J gene TRBJ2-7; 7 nucleotides line up with TRBD2. Unmatched junction bases numbered 8, after V lost 6 bases and J lost 5 bases. The CDR3 runs 13 residues. Germline V lookup: CDR1 SGHRS, CDR2 YFSETQ. Together with reference TRBV5-1 and TRBJ2-7, the CDR3 gives the full variable domain: KAGVTQTPRYLIKTRGQQVTLSCSPISGHRSVSWYQQTPGQGLQFLFEYFSETQRNKGNFPGRFSGRQFSNSRSEMNVSTLELGDSALYLCASTFSGSHEQYFGPGTRLTVT.

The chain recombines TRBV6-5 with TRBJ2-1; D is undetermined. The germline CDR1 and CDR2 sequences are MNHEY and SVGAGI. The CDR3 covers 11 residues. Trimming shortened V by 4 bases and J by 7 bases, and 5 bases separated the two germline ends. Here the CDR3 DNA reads TGTGCCAGCAGTTTCGGGAATGAGCAGTTCTTC. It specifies CASSFGNEQFF.

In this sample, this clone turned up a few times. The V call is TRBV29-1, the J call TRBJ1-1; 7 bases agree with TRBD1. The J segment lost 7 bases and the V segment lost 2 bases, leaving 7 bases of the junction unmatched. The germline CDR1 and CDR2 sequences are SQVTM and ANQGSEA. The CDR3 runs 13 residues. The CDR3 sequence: CSVEYRGRDEAFF. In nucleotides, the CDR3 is TGCAGCGTTGAATACAGGGGACGGGATGAAGCTTTCTTT.

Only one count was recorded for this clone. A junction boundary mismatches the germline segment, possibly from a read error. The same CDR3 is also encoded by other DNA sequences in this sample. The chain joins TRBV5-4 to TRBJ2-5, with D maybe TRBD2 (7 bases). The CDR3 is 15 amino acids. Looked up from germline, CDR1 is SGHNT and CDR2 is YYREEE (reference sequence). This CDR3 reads CASSLVGGAGETQYF. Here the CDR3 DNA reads TGTGCTAGCAGCTTGGTGGGGGGGGCAGGAGAGACCCAGTACTTC.

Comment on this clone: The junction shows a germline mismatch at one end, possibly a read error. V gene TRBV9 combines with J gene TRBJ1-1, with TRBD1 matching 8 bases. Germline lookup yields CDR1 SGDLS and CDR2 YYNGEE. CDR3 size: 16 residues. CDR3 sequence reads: CASGVQTGVGGTEAFF. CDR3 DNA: TGTGCCAGCGGCGTTCAGACAGGGGTGGGTGGGACTGAAGCTTTCTTT.